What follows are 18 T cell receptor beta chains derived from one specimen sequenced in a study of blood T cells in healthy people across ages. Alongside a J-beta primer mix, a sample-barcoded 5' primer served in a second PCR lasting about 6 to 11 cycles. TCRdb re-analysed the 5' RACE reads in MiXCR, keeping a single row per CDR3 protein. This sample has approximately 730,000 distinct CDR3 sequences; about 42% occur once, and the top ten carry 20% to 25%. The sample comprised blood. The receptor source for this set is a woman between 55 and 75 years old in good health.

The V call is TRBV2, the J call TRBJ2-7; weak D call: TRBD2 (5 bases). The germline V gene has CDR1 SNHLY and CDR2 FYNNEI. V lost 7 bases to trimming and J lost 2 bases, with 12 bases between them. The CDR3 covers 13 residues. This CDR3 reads CASTRGQPYEQYF. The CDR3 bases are TGTGCCAGCACCCGGGGTCAACCCTACGAGCAGTACTTC.

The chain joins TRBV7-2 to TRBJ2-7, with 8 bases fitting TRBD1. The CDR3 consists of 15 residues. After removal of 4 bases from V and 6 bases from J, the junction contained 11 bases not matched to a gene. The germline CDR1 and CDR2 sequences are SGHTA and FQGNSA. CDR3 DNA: TGTGCCAGCAGCTCCGGACAGGGTGATTTGATCGAGCAGTACTTC. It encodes CASSSGQGDLIEQYF.

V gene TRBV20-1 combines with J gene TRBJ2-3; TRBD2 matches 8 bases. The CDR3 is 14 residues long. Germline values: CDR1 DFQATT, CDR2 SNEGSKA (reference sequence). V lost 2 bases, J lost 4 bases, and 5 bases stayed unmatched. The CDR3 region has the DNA TGCAGTGCTAGAACGACTAGCGCCCCAGATACGCAGTATTTT. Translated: CSARTTSAPDTQYF.

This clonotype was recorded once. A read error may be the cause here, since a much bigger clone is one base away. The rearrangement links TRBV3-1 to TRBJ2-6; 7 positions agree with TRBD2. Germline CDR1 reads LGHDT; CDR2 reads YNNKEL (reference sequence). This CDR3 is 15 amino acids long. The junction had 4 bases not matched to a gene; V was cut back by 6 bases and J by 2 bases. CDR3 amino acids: CASSRGLAGANVLTF. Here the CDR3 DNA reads TGTGCCAGCAGTCGAGGACTAGCTGGGGCCAACGTCCTGACTTTC.

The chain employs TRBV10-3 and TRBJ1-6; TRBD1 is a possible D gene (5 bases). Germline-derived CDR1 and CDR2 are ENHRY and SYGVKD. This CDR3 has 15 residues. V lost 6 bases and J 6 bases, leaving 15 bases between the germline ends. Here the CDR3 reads CAISRGVATNSPLHF. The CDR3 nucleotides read TGTGCCATCAGCCGAGGGGTCGCAACTAATTCACCCCTCCACTTT.

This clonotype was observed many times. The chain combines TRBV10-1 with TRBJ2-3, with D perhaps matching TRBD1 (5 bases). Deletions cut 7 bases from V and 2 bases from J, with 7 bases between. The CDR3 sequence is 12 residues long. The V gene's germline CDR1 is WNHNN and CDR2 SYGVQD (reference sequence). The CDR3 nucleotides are TGCGCCAGCAAGGGGTTCACAGATACGCAGTATTTT. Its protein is CASKGFTDTQYF.

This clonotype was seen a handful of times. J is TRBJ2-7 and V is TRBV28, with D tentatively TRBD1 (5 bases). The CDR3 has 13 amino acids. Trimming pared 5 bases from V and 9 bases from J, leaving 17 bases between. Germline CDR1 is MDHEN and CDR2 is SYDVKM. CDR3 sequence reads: CASSVGFLGLQYF. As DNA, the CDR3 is TGTGCCAGCAGTGTGGGGTTCCTGGGGCTGCAGTACTTC.

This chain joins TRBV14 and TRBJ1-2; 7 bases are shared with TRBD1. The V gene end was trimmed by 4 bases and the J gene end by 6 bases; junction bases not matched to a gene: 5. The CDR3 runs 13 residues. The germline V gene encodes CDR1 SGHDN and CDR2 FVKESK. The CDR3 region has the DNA TGTGCCAGCAGCCTTCGACAGGGACATGGCTACACCTTC. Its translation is CASSLRQGHGYTF.

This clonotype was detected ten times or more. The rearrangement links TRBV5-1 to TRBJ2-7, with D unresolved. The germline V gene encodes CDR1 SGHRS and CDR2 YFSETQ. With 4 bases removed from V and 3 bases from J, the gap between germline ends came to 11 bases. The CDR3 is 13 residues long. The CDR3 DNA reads TGCGCCAGCAGCCCCCCGGGCAACTACGAGCAGTACTTC. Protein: CASSPPGNYEQYF.

The CDR3 sequence is CASSLGQGYNGELFF. The CDR3 region has the DNA TGTGCCAGCAGTTTAGGACAGGGTTATAACGGGGAGCTGTTTTTT. This chain connects TRBV28 to TRBJ2-2; 8 positions match TRBD1. This CDR3 comprises 15 residues. After removal of 2 bases from V and 7 bases from J, the junction contained 6 bases not matched to a gene. Germline V gives CDR1 MDHEN, CDR2 SYDVKM.

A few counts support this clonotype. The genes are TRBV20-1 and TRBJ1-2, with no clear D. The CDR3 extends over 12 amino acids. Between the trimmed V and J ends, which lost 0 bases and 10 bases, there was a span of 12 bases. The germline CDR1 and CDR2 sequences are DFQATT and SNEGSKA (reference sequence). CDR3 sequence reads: CSARDYGQSYTF. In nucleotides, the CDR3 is TGCAGTGCTAGAGATTACGGGCAGTCCTACACCTTC.

In nucleotides, the CDR3 is TGTGCCAGCAGTCACCGGGACTCCCTGGGGACGCAGTATTTT. Protein: CASSHRDSLGTQYF. This chain uses TRBV6-2 or TRBV6-3 with TRBJ2-3; D may be TRBD2 (6 bases). Trimming pared 5 bases from V and 9 bases from J, leaving 18 bases between. CDR1 is MNHEY, CDR2 SVGEGT, per germline. This CDR3 spans 14 amino acids.

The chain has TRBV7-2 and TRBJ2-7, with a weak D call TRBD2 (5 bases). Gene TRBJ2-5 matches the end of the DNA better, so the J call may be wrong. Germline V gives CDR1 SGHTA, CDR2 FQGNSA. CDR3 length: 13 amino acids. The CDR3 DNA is TGTGCCAGCAGCGTGGACTCGAGGGAGACCCAGTACTTC. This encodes CASSVDSRETQYF.

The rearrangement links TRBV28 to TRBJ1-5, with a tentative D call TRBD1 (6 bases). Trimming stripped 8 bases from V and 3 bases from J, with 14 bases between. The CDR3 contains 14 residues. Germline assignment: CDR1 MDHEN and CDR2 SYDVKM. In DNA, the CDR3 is TGTGCCAGCCGAGCGACAGGTTTCAATCAGCCCCAGCATTTT. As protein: CASRATGFNQPQHF.

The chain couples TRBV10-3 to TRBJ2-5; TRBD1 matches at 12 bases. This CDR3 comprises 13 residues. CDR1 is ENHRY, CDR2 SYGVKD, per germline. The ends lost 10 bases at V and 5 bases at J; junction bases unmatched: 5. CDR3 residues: CASGTGGDETQYF. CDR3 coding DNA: TGTGCCAGCGGGACAGGGGGCGACGAGACCCAGTACTTC.

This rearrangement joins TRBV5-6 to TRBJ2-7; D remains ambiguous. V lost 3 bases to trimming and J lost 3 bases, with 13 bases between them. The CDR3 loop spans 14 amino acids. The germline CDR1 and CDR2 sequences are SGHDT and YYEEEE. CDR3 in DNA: TGTGCCAGCAGCTGGGTCAGCAAAGTCTACGAGCAGTACTTC. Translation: CASSWVSKVYEQYF. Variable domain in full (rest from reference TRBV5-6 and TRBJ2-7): DAGVTQSPTHLIKTRGQQVTLRCSPKSGHDTVSWYQQALGQGPQFIFQYYEEEERQRGNFPDRFSGHQFPNYSSELNVNALLLGDSALYLCASSWVSKVYEQYFGPGTRLTVT.

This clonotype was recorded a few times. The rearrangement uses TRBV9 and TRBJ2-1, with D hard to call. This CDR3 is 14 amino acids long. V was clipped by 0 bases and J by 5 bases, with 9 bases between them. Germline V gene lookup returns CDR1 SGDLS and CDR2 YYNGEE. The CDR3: CASSVDQEDNEQFF. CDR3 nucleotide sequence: TGTGCCAGCAGCGTAGACCAAGAGGACAATGAGCAGTTCTTC.

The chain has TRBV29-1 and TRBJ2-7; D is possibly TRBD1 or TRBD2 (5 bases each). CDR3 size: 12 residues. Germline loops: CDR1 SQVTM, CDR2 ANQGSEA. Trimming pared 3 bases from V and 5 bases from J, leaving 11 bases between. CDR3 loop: CSVDLGTDEQYF. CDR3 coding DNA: TGCAGCGTTGATTTGGGGACGGACGAGCAGTACTTC.